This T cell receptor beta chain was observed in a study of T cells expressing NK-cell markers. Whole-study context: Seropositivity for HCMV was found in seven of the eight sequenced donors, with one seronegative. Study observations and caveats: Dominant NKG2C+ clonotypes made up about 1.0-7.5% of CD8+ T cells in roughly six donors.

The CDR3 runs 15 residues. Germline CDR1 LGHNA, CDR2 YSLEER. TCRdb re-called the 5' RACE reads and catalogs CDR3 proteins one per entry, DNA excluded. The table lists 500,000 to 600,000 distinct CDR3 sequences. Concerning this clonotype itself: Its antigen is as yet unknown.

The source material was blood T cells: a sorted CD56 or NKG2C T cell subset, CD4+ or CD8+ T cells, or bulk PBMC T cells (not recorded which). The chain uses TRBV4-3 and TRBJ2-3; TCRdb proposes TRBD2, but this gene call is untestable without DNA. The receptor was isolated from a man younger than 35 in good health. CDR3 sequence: CASSQLAGGVDTQYF.